A single sample is the source of the 18 T cell receptor beta chains below, sequenced in a study of cytomegalovirus exposure and HLA in healthy donors. Amplification used 60 Vbeta primers and 13 Jbeta primers. Repertoires were generated with immunoSEQ multiplex PCR, while TCRdb's copy carries only in-frame clones and drops some. Of over 200,000 clones listed, around nine tenths are singletons. The specimen sequenced was PBMCs. The receptors originated from a woman younger than 35 in good health and CMV-seronegative.

The chain links TRBV5-6 to TRBJ2-1; possible D gene TRBD1, 5 bases. With 0 bases removed from V and 6 bases from J, the gap between germline ends came to 7 bases. The germline V gene has CDR1 SGHDT and CDR2 YYEEEE. CDR3 length equals 13 residues. The CDR3 reads CASSLGRANEQFF. Written as DNA, the CDR3 is TGTGCCAGCAGCTTGGGCAGGGCCAATGAGCAGTTCTTC.

The chain couples TRBV5-1 to TRBJ2-3; D is unclear. The CDR3 contains 15 residues. Germline values: CDR1 SGHRS, CDR2 YFSETQ. The V end lost 3 bases, the J end lost 2 bases, and 13 bases lay between the germline ends. This CDR3 is CASSSLRGDTDTQYF. The CDR3 bases are TGCGCCAGCAGCTCACTGAGAGGAGACACAGATACGCAGTATTTT.

Remarks on this clone: Germline is not matched at one junction end, which may reflect a read error. The J gene is TRBJ1-5, the V gene TRBV9; D is ambiguous. This CDR3 is 13 amino acids long. Germline CDR1 and CDR2: SGDLS and YYNGEE. CDR3 sequence (DNA): TGTGCCAGAAGCGCCTCAGTCAATCAGCCCCAGCATTTT. Translation: CARSASVNQPQHF.

In its sample, this clone was seen many times. The rearrangement joins TRBV19 to TRBJ1-2, with a weak D call TRBD1 (6 bases). Germline lookup yields CDR1 LNHDA and CDR2 SQIVND (reference sequence). V gave up 4 bases and J gave up 5 bases, with 14 bases separating them. The CDR3 spans 14 residues. The CDR3 sequence: CASSTPDRGYGYTF. CDR3 bases: TGTGCCAGTAGTACCCCGGACAGAGGGTATGGCTACACCTTC.

The chain uses TRBV7-9 and TRBJ2-3, with 8 bases that match TRBD2. Germline CDR1 reads SEHNR; CDR2 reads FQNEAQ (reference sequence). The J segment lost 2 bases and the V segment lost 6 bases, leaving 7 bases of the junction unmatched. This CDR3 is built from 15 residues. The CDR3 loop reads CASRRLASNTDTQYF. The CDR3 bases are TGTGCCAGCAGGCGACTAGCGTCAAACACAGATACGCAGTATTTT.

The genes are TRBV27 and TRBJ2-1, with 12 bases lining up with TRBD2. The V gene end was trimmed by 4 bases and the J gene end by 6 bases; junction bases not matched to a gene: 7. Germline assignment: CDR1 MNHEY and CDR2 SMNVEV (reference sequence). There are 16 residues in the CDR3. This chain's CDR3 is CASSSSTSGRSNEQFF. CDR3 DNA: TGTGCCAGCAGTTCGTCGACTAGCGGGAGATCCAATGAGCAGTTCTTC.

V usage is TRBV18 and J usage is TRBJ1-1, with D hard to call. Looked up from germline, CDR1 is KGHSH and CDR2 is LQKENI. CDR3 size: 13 residues. V was clipped by 4 bases and J by 12 bases, with 18 bases between them. In DNA, the CDR3 is TGTGCCAGCTCACGGTCGAATGGTGAGAAGACTTTCTTT. Residues: CASSRSNGEKTFF.

The chain has TRBV10-1 and TRBJ2-7; 8 positions match TRBD1. V was clipped by 3 bases and J by 4 bases; unmatched bases: 11. Per the germline V gene, CDR1 is WNHNN and CDR2 is SYGVQD (reference sequence). The CDR3 length is 16 residues. The chain's CDR3 is CASSETQWDRPYEQYF. CDR3 bases: TGCGCCAGCAGTGAAACTCAGTGGGACAGGCCTTACGAGCAGTACTTC.

This clone was picked up one time. The chain couples TRBV18 to TRBJ2-3, with a tentative D call TRBD2 (5 bases). The CDR3 has 14 residues. The germline V and J ends were trimmed by 3 bases and 5 bases, with 12 bases remaining between them. Per germline, CDR1 KGHSH and CDR2 LQKENI. CDR3 nucleotides: TGTGCCAGCTCACCTCCGTCGGGGATAGATACGCAGTATTTT. It codes for CASSPPSGIDTQYF.

This chain connects TRBV5-1 to TRBJ2-5; D unclear. Per germline, CDR1 SGHRS and CDR2 YFSETQ. V was shortened by 7 bases and J by 5 bases, with 18 bases between the two germline ends. The CDR3 has 14 residues. This CDR3 is CASHTNLPSETQYF. The CDR3 DNA follows: TGCGCCAGCCACACGAATCTGCCCTCGGAGACCCAGTACTTC.

The count of this clone is one. This chain uses TRBV10-3 with TRBJ1-5; 10 nucleotides match TRBD1. In germline, CDR1 is ENHRY, CDR2 SYGVKD. The CDR3 runs 14 residues. After removal of 4 bases from V and 6 bases from J, the junction contained 3 bases not matched to a gene. The CDR3 DNA reads TGTGCCATCAGTGGGACAGGGGGGGCTCAGCCCCAGCATTTT. It is translated as CAISGTGGAQPQHF.

This chain joins TRBV9 and TRBJ2-7; TRBD1 aligns across 8 bases. Trimming took 3 bases from V and 5 from J; bases not matched to a gene: 4. The CDR3 is made up of 13 amino acids. Germline loops: CDR1 SGDLS, CDR2 YYNGEE. In DNA, the CDR3 is TGTGCCAGCAGCGACCCGGACAGGGACGAGCAGTACTTC. Protein sequence: CASSDPDRDEQYF.

V and J are TRBV5-1 and TRBJ2-1; 10 bases match TRBD2. CDR3 length: 16 amino acids. Germline CDR1 reads SGHRS; CDR2 reads YFSETQ. Trimming cost V 3 bases and J 0 bases; bases outside gene matches: 3. CDR3 in amino acids: CASSSSSGSSYNEQFF. The CDR3 bases are TGCGCCAGCAGCTCCTCTAGCGGGAGCTCCTACAATGAGCAGTTCTTC.

The gene calls are TRBV7-9 and TRBJ1-2; D unresolved. This CDR3 has 12 residues. Trimming took 3 bases from V and 3 from J, leaving 5 bases between them. Per the germline V gene, CDR1 is SEHNR and CDR2 is FQNEAQ (reference sequence). In nucleotides, the CDR3 is TGTGCCAGCAGCTTTACAGACTATGGCTACACCTTC. It translates to CASSFTDYGYTF.

The chain employs TRBV10-1 and TRBJ2-2; perhaps TRBD2 as D (5 bases). This CDR3 region has 14 residues. The germline CDR1 and CDR2 sequences are WNHNN and SYGVQD (reference sequence). Trimming removed 4 bases from V and 6 bases from J, with 12 bases in between. The chain's CDR3 is CASSATAGPGELFF. DNA for the CDR3: TGCGCCAGCAGTGCTACCGCGGGCCCCGGGGAGCTGTTTTTT.

The chain is built from TRBV11-2 and TRBJ2-6; the match to TRBD1 covers 7 bases. The CDR3 has 18 amino acids. Germline V lookup: CDR1 SGHAT, CDR2 FQNNGV. The trim removed 2 bases at V and 0 bases at J, leaving 7 bases unmatched. The CDR3 DNA sequence: TGTGCCAGCAGCTTAAAAGGACAGGCCCTCTCTGGGGCCAACGTCCTGACTTTC. Translated: CASSLKGQALSGANVLTF.

A few counts support this clone. The chain uses TRBV7-2 and TRBJ2-3; TRBD2 is a possible D gene (6 bases). The CDR3 loop spans 15 amino acids. V lost 0 bases, J lost 3 bases, and 10 bases lay in between. Germline V lookup: CDR1 SGHTA, CDR2 FQGNSA. The CDR3, as DNA: TGTGCCAGCAGCTTAGCTGTAGCGGCTACAGATACGCAGTATTTT. This codes for CASSLAVAATDTQYF.

The V and J genes are TRBV6-1 and TRBJ2-7; 13 nucleotides match TRBD2. In germline, CDR1 is MNHNS, CDR2 SASEGT. V gave up 5 bases and J gave up 6 bases; unmatched junction bases: 7. The CDR3 runs 15 residues. CDR3 loop: CASSRLTSGRSEQYF. In DNA form, the CDR3 reads TGTGCCAGCAGTCGCCTGACTAGCGGGAGGAGCGAGCAGTACTTC.